This T cell receptor (beta chain) was sequenced in a study of T-cell reconstitution after alpha-beta-depleted transplantation in children. Study-wide results and limits: Expanded graft clones, several hundred of them, were reportedly the source of alpha-beta T cells about two months after transplant. Once a year had passed after transplant, T-cell counts and diversity came mostly from newly produced T cells. It was surviving recipient T cells and thymic progenitors that gave some patients high TCRbeta diversity at day 60.

Comments on this clonotype: Antigen specificity is unknown.

For TCRbeta, the library was prepared with unique molecular identifiers. Each CDR3 protein is one row after TCRdb ran MiXCR on the PCR reads. This sample has under 750,000 distinct CDR3 sequences, with roughly 24% found just once. The CDR3 covers 15 residues. The V end was cut by 5 bases, the J end by 4 bases, with 19 bases between. Looked up from germline, CDR1 is DFQATT and CDR2 is SNEGSKA (reference sequence). Sequencing was performed on PBMCs, mostly from graft donor cells, taken 360 days after TCRalphabeta/CD19-depleted stem cell transplant. The chain carries TRBV20-1 and TRBJ2-3; a possible D gene is TRBD2 (5 bases). The clonotype comes from a boy under two years old who had a stem cell transplant for acute myeloid leukemia, so the T cells may come from the graft donor. CDR3 residues: CSAGTPDPGADTQYF. Written as DNA, the CDR3 is TGCAGTGCTGGAACCCCGGACCCCGGGGCAGATACGCAGTATTTT.